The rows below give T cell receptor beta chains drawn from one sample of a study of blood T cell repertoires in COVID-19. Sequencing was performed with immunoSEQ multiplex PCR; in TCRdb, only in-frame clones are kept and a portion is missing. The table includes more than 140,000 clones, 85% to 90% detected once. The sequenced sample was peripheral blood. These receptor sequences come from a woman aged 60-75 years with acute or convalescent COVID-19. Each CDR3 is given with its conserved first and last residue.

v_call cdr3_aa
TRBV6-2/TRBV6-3 CASSYEASGGSATDTQYF
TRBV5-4 CASSLAGGRGQDSPLHF
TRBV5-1 CASSESTGLAANTGELFF
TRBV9 CASSVPSGAQETQYF
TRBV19 CASSIDRLAGGPYNEQFF
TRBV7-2 CASSYITGYEQYF
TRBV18 CASSPGQGAFEQYF
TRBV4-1 CASSLRDSGTVPYEQYF
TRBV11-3 CASSSQGALNNEQFF
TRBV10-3 CAIRGQENTEAFF
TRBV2 CASSAESPYNSPLHF
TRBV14 CASSQEAGWHEQFF
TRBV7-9 CASSSGTGTYEQYF
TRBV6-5 CASSPGTASYGYTF
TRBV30 CAWSPGTGGFHGYTF
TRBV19 CASSVLTGGETEAFF
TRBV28 CASIPWTDNQPQHF
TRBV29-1 CSVSASSNEQFF
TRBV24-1 CATSDPGQPEHGYTF
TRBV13 CASSLAGDQTRTGGF
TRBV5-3 CARRFPGDRLFF
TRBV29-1 CSVAGEIQETQYF
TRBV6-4 CASSDSGGGTDTQYF
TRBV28 CASRFMNTEAFF
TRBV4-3 CASSQDQGNNEQFF
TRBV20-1 CSAHHGNTIYF
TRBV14 CASARGAGQPQHF
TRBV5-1 CASSLTHLAGASGGETQYF
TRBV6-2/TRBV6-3 CASSYRTLRNQPQHF
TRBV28 CASSTRRDRGLGNTIYF
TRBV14 CASSQDSADKGYTF
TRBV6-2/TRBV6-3 CASSRELYSPLHF
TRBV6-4 CASSRGGAGTEAFF
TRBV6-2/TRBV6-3 CASSYSGRDYEQYF
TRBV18 CASSPNVGTDNSPLHF
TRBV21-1 CASSKKKGTGDTGELFF